This T cell receptor beta chain was obtained from a study of cytomegalovirus exposure and HLA in healthy donors. Notes on the study in general: Later analysis placed DRB1 highest and HLA-C lowest in TCR association rates, which differed by HLA locus. The study carried out a later analysis of TCR beta sequences. It associated 16,951 of them with specific HLA alleles at a false discovery rate of 0.05.

About this clone: The antigen is undetermined.

PCR amplification relied on 60 Vbeta primers (plus 13 Jbeta primers). Libraries were prepared by immunoSEQ multiplex PCR; TCRdb keeps only in-frame clonotypes and omits some of them. Seen here are 170,000 or so clones, around 75% observed once, and the top ten hold around 3%. This CDR3 has 17 residues. V shed 0 bases and J 5 bases; nucleotides not matched to a gene: 10. CDR1 is SGHTA, CDR2 FQGTGA, per germline. Sample: PBMCs. This clonotype was sampled from a male donor in good health and CMV-seronegative. The V gene is TRBV7-3, the J gene TRBJ2-1; TRBD2 agrees at 7 bases. The CDR3 protein is CASSLTVNGGWDNEQFF. CDR3 DNA: TGTGCCAGCAGCTTAACAGTAAACGGGGGGTGGGACAATGAGCAGTTCTTC.